The entry below gives a single T cell receptor beta chain sequence along with its context. Its matching antigen is unknown. Repertoires were generated with immunoSEQ multiplex PCR, while TCRdb's copy carries only in-frame clones and drops some. This table has 35,000 to 45,000 clones, around three quarters appearing once. This sample stems from a study of T cell responses to AZD1222 COVID-19 vaccine. Germline lookup yields CDR1 MNHEY and CDR2 SVGAGI. The CDR3 extends over 14 amino acids. V lost 7 bases, J lost 3 bases, and 10 bases lay in between. Points from the study as a whole: Seropositive at baseline were only six or seven AZD1222 recipients.

The sequence derives from an adult in good health. J is TRBJ1-6 and V is TRBV6-5; no clear D gene. Specimen: peripheral blood, collected on day 0 of AZD1222 vaccination. Here the CDR3 reads CASKQGNYNSPLHF. DNA for the CDR3: TGTGCCAGCAAACAAGGAAACTATAATTCACCCCTCCACTTT.